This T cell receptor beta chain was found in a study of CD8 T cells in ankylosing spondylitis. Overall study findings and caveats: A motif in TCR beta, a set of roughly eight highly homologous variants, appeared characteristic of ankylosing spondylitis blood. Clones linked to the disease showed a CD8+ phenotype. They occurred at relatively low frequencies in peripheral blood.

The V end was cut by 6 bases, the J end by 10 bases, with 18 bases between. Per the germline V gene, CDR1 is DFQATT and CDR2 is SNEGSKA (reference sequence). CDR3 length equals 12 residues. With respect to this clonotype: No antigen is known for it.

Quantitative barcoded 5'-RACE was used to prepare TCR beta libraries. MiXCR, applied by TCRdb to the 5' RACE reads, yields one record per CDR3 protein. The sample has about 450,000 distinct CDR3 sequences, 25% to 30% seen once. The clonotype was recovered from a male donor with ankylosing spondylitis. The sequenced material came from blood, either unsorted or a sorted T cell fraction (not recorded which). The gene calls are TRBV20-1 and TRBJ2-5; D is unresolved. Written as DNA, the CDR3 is TGCAGTGCCCTCATTAACGTGGGGAACCAGTACTTC. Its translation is CSALINVGNQYF.